This passage covers 4 T cell receptor beta chains from one sample sequenced in a study of T cells after yellow fever vaccination. In TCRdb, the 5' RACE reads were re-called with MiXCR into one record per CDR3 protein. Of 300,000 to 400,000 distinct CDR3 sequences in the sample, 8.5% to 10% were seen once. The sample consisted of PBMCs, taken on the day of the first yellow fever vaccination. These receptors were collected from a man between 18 and 29 years old who received the YFV17D yellow fever vaccine.

V and J are TRBV27 and TRBJ2-1, with D perhaps TRBD1 or TRBD2 (5 bases each). The CDR3 is 13 residues long. Germline V gene sequence: CDR1 MNHEY, CDR2 SMNVEV (reference sequence). Trimming left V 4 bases short and J 10 bases short, with 14 bases between. The CDR3 region is CASSSQDRGEQFF. CDR3 in DNA: TGTGCCAGCAGTTCCCAAGATCGGGGCGAGCAGTTCTTC.

The gene calls are TRBV13 and TRBJ1-2, with D perhaps matching TRBD1 (6 bases). V lost 5 bases, J lost 4 bases, and 23 bases lay in between. Per the germline V gene, CDR1 is PRHDT and CDR2 is FYEKMQ (reference sequence). CDR3 size: 17 residues. CDR3 nucleotide sequence: TGTGCCAGCAGCATCGTCAGGGGTTACCTGCCGCCCTATGGCTACACCTTC. Translating gives CASSIVRGYLPPYGYTF. Supplemented by reference TRBV13 and TRBJ1-2, the full variable domain reads AAGVIQSPRHLIKEKRETATLKCYPIPRHDTVYWYQQGPGQDPQFLISFYEKMQSDKGSIPDRFSAQQFSDYHSELNMSSLELGDSALYFCASSIVRGYLPPYGYTFGSGTRLTVV.

This clonotype came up a few times. The chain links TRBV20-1 to TRBJ2-5, with 15 bases aligning to TRBD2. The CDR3 runs to 17 residues. Germline V gives CDR1 DFQATT, CDR2 SNEGSKA (reference sequence). Unmatched junction bases numbered 12, after V lost 5 bases and J lost 5 bases. The DNA of the CDR3 is TGCAGTGCTCCCAGGACTAGCGGGGGGGCGCTACAGGAGACCCAGTACTTC. Protein: CSAPRTSGGALQETQYF.

This chain joins TRBV14 and TRBJ2-4, with 10 bases fitting TRBD1. J lost 11 bases, V lost 1 base, and 14 bases had no gene match. Germline V gene lookup returns CDR1 SGHDN and CDR2 FVKESK. CDR3 length equals 17 residues. CDR3 amino acids: CASSQGRQGTGARFQYF. Here the CDR3 DNA reads TGTGCCAGCAGCCAAGGGCGGCAAGGGACAGGGGCGCGTTTTCAGTACTTC.